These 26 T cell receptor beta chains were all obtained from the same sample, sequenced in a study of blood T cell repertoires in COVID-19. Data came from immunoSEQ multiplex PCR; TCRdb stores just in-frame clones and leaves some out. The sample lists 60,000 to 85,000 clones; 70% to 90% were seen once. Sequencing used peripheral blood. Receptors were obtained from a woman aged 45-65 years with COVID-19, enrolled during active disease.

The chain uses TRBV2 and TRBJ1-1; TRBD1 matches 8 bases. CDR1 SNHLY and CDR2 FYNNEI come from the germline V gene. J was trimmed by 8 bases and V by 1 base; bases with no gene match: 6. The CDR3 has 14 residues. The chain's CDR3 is CASSEGWTGTEAFF. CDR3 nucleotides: TGTGCCAGCAGTGAAGGTTGGACAGGGACGGAAGCTTTCTTT.

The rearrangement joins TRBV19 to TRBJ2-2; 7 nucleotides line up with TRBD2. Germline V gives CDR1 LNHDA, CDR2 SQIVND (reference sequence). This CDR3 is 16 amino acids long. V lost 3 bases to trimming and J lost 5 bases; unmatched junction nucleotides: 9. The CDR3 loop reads CASSISSGRGTGELFF. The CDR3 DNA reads TGTGCCAGTAGTATTTCCTCGGGGAGGGGTACCGGGGAGCTGTTTTTT.

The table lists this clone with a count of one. Written as DNA, the CDR3 is TGTGCCAGTAGTTTGTCCCGGGACAGGGGACGGAATCAGCCCCAGCATTTT. Translated: CASSLSRDRGRNQPQHF. The rearrangement joins TRBV19 to TRBJ1-5, with TRBD1 identical over 10 bases. J was trimmed by 4 bases and V by 5 bases; bases with no gene match: 11. The CDR3 is 17 amino acids. The germline gives CDR1 LNHDA, CDR2 SQIVND (reference sequence).

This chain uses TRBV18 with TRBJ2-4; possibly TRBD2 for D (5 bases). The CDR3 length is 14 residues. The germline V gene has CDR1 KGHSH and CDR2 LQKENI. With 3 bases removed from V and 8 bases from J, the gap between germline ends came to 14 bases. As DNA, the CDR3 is TGTGCCAGCTCACCCCCGGGTAGCGACGACATTCAGTACTTC. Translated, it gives CASSPPGSDDIQYF.

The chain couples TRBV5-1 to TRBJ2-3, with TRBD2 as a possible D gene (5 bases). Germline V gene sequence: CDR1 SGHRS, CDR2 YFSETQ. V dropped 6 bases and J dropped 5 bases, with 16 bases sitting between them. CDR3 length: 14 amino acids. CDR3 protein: CASKEGVVGDTQYF. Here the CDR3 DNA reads TGCGCCAGCAAAGAGGGCGTAGTTGGAGATACGCAGTATTTT.

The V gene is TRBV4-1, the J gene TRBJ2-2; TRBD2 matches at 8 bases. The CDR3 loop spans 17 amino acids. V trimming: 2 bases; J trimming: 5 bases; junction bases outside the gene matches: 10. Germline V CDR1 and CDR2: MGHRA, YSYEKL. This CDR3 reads CASSQYPSGSGTGELFF. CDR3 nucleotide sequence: TGCGCCAGCAGCCAATACCCCAGCGGGAGTGGGACCGGGGAGCTGTTTTTT.

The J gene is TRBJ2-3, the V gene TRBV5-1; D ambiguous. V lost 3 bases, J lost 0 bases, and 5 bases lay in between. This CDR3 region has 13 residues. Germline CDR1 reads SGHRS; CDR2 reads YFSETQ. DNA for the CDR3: TGCGCCAGCAGCTCCCTCAGCACAGATACGCAGTATTTT. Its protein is CASSSLSTDTQYF.

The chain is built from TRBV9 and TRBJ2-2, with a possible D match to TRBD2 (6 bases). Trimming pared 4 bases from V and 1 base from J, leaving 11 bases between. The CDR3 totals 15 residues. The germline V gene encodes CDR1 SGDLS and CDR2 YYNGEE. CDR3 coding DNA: TGTGCCAGCAGCCCTCGGGGAGGGAACACCGGGGAGCTGTTTTTT. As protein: CASSPRGGNTGELFF.

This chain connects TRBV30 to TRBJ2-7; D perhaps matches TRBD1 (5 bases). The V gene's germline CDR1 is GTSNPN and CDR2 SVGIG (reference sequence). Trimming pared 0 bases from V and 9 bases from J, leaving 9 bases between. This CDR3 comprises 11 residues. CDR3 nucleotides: TGTGCCTGGAGTGTAGGGGCTGGGCAGTACTTC. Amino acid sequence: CAWSVGAGQYF. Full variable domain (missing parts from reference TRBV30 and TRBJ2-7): SQTIHQWPATLVQPVGSPLSLECTVEGTSNPNLYWYRQAAGRGLQLLFYSVGIGQISSEVPQNLSASRPQDRQFILSSKKLLLSDSGFYLCAWSVGAGQYFGPGTRLTVT.

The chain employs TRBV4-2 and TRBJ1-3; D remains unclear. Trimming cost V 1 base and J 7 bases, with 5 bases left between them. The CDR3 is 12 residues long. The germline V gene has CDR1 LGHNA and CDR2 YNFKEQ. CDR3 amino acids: CASSQVSNTIYF. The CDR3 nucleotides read TGTGCCAGCAGCCAAGTCAGTAACACCATATATTTT.

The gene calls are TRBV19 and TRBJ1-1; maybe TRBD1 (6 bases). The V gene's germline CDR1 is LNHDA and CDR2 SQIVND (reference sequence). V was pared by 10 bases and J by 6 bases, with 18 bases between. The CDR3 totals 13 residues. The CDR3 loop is CAIRTRGGSEAFF. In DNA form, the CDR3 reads TGTGCCATACGGACCCGGGGGGGCTCTGAAGCTTTCTTT.

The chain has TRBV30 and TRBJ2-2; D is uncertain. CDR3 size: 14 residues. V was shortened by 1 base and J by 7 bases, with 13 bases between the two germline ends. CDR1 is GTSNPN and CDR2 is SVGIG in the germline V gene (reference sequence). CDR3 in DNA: TGTGCCTGGAGTGGATCGGGTTACGTCGGGGAGCTGTTTTTT. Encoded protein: CAWSGSGYVGELFF.

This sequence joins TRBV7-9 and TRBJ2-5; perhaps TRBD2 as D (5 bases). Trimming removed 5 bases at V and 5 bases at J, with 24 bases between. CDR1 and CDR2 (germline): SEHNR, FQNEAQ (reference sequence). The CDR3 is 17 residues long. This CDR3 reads CASSIPQLGEGYETQYF. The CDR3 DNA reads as TGTGCCAGCAGCATACCCCAACTCGGGGAAGGTTATGAGACCCAGTACTTC. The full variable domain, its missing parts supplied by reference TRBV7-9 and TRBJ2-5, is DTGVSQNPRHKITKRGQNVTFRCDPISEHNRLYWYRQTLGQGPEFLTYFQNEAQLEKSRLLSDRFSAERPKGSFSTLEIQRTEQGDSAMYLCASSIPQLGEGYETQYFGPGTRLLVL.

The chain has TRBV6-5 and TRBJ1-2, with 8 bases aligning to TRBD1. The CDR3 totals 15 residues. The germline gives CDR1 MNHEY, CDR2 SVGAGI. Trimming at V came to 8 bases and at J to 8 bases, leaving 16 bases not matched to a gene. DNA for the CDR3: TGTGCCAGCTCGGTACGCCCGGACAGGGCTCAGGGCTACACCTTC. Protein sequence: CASSVRPDRAQGYTF.

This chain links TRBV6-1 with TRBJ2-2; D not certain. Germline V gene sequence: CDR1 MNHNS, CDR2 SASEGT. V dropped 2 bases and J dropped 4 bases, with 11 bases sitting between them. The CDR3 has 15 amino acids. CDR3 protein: CASSEPRQITGELFF. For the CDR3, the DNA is TGTGCCAGCAGTGAACCCAGGCAGATCACCGGGGAGCTGTTTTTT.

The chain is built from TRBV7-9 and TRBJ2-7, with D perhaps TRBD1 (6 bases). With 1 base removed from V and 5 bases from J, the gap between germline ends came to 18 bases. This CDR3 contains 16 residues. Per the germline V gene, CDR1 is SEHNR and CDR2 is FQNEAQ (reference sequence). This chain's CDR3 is CASSLGTTRGVNEQYF. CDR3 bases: TGTGCCAGCAGCTTAGGGACAACCAGGGGAGTCAACGAGCAGTACTTC.

The CDR3 DNA follows: TGTGCCATCAGTGACGGAGAACGCGTGCAGTTCTTC. Encoded protein: CAISDGERVQFF. The chain uses TRBV10-3 and TRBJ2-1; D is ambiguous. Germline V CDR1 and CDR2: ENHRY, SYGVKD. The CDR3 loop spans 12 amino acids. Trimming cost V 3 bases and J 12 bases, with 12 bases left between them.

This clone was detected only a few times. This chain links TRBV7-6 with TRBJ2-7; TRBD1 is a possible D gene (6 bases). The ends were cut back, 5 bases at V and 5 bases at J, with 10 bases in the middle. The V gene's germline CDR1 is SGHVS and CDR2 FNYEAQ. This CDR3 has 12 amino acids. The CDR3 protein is CASSATGHEQYF. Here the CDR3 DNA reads TGTGCCAGCAGCGCGACAGGCCACGAGCAGTACTTC. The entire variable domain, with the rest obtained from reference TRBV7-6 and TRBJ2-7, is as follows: GAGVSQSPRYKVTKRGQDVALRCDPISGHVSLYWYRQALGQGPEFLTYFNYEAQQDKSGLPNDRFSAERPEGSISTLTIQRTEQRDSAMYRCASSATGHEQYFGPGTRLTVT.

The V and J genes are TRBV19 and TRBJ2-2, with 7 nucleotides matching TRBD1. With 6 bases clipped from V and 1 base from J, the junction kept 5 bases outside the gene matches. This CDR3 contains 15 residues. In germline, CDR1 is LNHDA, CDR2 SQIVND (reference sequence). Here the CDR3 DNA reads TGTGCCAGTAGCCGGGGACAGAGGAACACCGGGGAGCTGTTTTTT. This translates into CASSRGQRNTGELFF.

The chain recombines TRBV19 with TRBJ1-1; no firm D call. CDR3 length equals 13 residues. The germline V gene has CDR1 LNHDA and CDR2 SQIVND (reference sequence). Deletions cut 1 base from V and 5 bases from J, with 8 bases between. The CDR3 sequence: CASSIAHLTEAFF. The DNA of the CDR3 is TGTGCCAGTAGTATAGCCCACTTAACTGAAGCTTTCTTT.

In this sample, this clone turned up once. The CDR3 protein is CASSVGPSGEQYF. In DNA form, the CDR3 reads TGTGCCAGCAGCGTAGGTCCCAGCGGTGAGCAGTACTTC. The rearrangement joins TRBV9 to TRBJ2-7, with a tentative D call TRBD2 (5 bases). Germline V lookup: CDR1 SGDLS, CDR2 YYNGEE. This CDR3 contains 13 residues. The V end lost 0 bases, the J end lost 7 bases, and 11 bases lay between the germline ends.

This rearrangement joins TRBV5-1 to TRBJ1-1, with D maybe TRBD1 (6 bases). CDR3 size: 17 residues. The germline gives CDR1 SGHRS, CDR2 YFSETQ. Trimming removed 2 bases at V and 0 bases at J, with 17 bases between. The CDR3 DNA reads TGCGCCAGCAGCTTTTTGTTAGACTGGGACATGAACACTGAAGCTTTCTTT. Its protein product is CASSFLLDWDMNTEAFF.

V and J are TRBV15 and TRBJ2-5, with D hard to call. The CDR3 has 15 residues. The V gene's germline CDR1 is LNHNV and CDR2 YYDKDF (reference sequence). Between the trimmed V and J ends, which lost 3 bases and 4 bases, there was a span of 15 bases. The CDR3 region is CATSRIADLGETQYF. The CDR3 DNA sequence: TGTGCCACCAGCAGGATCGCCGACTTGGGAGAGACCCAGTACTTC.

Written as DNA, the CDR3 is TGTGCCAGCAGGGGGGGACAGGGACTAAACATTCAGTACTTC. Its translation: CASRGGQGLNIQYF. The chain joins TRBV28 to TRBJ2-4; TRBD1 matches at 9 bases. The J segment lost 6 bases and the V segment lost 6 bases, leaving 6 bases of the junction unmatched. Germline V gene data show CDR1 as MDHEN and CDR2 as SYDVKM. The CDR3 sequence is 14 residues long.

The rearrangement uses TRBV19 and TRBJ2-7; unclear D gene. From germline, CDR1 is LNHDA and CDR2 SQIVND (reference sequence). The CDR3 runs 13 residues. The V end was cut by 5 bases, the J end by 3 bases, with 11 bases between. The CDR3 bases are TGTGCCAGTAGTGCGAGTGTCGGCTACGAGCAGTACTTC. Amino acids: CASSASVGYEQYF.

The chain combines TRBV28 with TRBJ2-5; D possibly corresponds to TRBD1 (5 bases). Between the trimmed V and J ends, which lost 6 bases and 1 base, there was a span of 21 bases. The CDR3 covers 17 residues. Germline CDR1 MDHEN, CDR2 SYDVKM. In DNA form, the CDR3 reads TGTGCCAGCAGCTCCCCGCGTAGATCAGGGCGCCAAGAGACCCAGTACTTC. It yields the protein CASSSPRRSGRQETQYF.